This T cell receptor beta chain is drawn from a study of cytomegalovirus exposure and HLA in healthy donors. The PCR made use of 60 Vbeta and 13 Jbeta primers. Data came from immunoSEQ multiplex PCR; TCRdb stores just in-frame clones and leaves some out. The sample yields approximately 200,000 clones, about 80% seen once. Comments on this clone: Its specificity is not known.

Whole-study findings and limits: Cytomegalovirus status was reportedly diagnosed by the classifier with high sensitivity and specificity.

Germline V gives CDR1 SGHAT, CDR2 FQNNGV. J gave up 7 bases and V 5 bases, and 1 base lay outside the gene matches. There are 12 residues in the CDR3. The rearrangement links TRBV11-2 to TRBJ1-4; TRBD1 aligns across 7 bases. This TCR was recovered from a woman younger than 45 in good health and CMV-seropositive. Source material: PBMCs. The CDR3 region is CASSRDSEKLFF. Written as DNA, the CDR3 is TGTGCCAGCAGCCGGGACAGTGAAAAACTGTTTTTT.